This TCR beta chain was observed in a study of tumor-infiltrating lymphocytes in primary liver carcinoma. Study-level background: These patients were men and women whose ages were 30 to 69 years. The yield of productive TCRbeta reads per sample was roughly 3.5 to 8 million and was similar across tissue types.

The input was around 0.5 ug total RNA; TCR beta cDNA was made from it with a constant-region primer. Libraries covering TCR beta were generated through three nested multiplex PCR rounds (using a slightly modified ARM-PCR). TCRdb re-derived calls from the multiplex PCR reads in MiXCR, one entry per CDR3 protein. The table lists about 330,000 distinct CDR3 sequences, less than 75% of them singletons. Findings and limits, study-wide: Significantly greater top-250-clone fractions characterized tumors relative to blood (p = 0.039). Reduced overlap was seen in tumor-adjacent and tumor-blood pairs versus tumor region pairs.

About this clonotype: Its antigen is as yet unknown.

Unsorted whole blood served as the source of blood RNA, and germline DNA was extracted as well. The sample comprised peripheral blood. The sequence was obtained from a man aged 35 to 55 with primary liver carcinoma and hepatitis B virus infection.

CDR3 protein: CATKPPTGVGEQYF. In DNA, the CDR3 is TGTGCCACCAAGCCGCCTACAGGGGTCGGCGAGCAGTACTTC. The chain is built from TRBV6-5 and TRBJ2-7; 7 bases match TRBD1. Germline CDR1 reads MNHEY; CDR2 reads SVGAGI. V shed 10 bases and J 6 bases; nucleotides not matched to a gene: 15. This CDR3 has 14 amino acids.